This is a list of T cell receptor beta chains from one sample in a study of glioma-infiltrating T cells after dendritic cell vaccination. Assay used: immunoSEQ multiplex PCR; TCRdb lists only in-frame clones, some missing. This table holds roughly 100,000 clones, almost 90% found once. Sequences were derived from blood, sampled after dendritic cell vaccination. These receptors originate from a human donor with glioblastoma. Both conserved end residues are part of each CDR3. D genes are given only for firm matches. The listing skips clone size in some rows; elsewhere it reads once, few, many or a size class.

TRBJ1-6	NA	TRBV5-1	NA	CASRTTENSPLHF	TGCGCCAGCAGAACAACAGAAAATTCCCCCCTCCACTTT
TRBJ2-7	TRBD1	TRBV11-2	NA	CASSLAGQGYEQYF	TGTGCCAGCAGCTTAGCGGGACAGGGCTACGAGCAGTACTTC
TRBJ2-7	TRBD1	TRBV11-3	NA	CASSSRTGAMSEQYF	TGTGCCAGCAGCTCACGGACAGGGGCCATGTCCGAGCAGTACTTC
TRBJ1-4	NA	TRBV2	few	CASTAGTQKLFF	TGTGCCAGCACCGCCGGGACACAAAAACTGTTTTTT
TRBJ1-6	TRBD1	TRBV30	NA	CAWRGQGIPPLHF	TGTGCCTGGAGGGGACAGGGGATCCCACCCCTCCACTTT
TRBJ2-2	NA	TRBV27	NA	CASSQRPLGDSSGELFF	TGTGCCAGCAGTCAAAGACCCTTAGGGGATTCTTCCGGGGAGCTGTTTTTT
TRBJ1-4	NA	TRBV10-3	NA	CAISSQEPPNEKLFF	TGTGCCATCAGCTCTCAGGAACCGCCAAATGAAAAACTGTTTTTT
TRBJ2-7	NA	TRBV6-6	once	CASTPGESYEQYF	TGTGCCAGCACCCCAGGGGAGTCGTACGAGCAGTACTTC
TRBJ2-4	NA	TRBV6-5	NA	CASSSRYGDIQYF	TGTGCCAGCAGTTCTCGGTACGGGGACATTCAGTACTTC
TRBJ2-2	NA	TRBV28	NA	CASSLPGWDTGELFF	TGTGCCAGCAGTTTACCGGGTTGGGACACCGGGGAGCTGTTTTTT
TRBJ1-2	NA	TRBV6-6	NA	CASSYSREANYGYTF	TGTGCCAGCAGTTACTCGAGAGAGGCGAACTATGGCTACACCTTC
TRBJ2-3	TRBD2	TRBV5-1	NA	CASSPVRTSGGTDTQYF	TGCGCCAGCAGCCCGGTTAGGACTAGCGGGGGCACAGATACGCAGTATTTT
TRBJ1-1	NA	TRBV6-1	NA	CASSDMGEGTEAFF	TGTGCCAGCAGTGATATGGGGGAGGGCACTGAAGCTTTCTTT
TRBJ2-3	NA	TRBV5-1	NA	CASSPLSTDTQYF	TGCGCCAGCAGCCCTCTCAGCACAGATACGCAGTATTTT
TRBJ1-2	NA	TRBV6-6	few	CASSLDSRSPYGYTF	TGTGCCAGCAGCCTCGACTCGAGATCGCCCTATGGCTACACCTTC
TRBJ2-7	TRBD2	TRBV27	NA	CASGRDYPVEQYF	TGTGCCAGCGGCCGGGACTACCCTGTCGAGCAGTACTTC
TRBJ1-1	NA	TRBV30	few	CAWNTEGSTEAFF	TGTGCCTGGAATACGGAAGGGAGCACTGAAGCTTTCTTT
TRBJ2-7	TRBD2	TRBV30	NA	CAWGLAGSHEQYF	TGTGCCTGGGGGCTAGCGGGATCCCACGAGCAGTACTTC
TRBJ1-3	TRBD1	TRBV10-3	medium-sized	CAISEPDRDSGNTIYF	TGTGCCATCAGTGAGCCGGACAGGGACTCTGGAAACACCATATATTTT
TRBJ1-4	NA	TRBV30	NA	CAFDKSSNEKLFF	TGTGCCTTTGACAAATCCTCTAATGAAAAACTGTTTTTT
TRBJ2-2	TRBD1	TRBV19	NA	CASSPTGTGGTGELFF	TGTGCCAGTAGTCCCACCGGGACAGGGGGCACCGGGGAGCTGTTTTTT
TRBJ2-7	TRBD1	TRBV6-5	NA	CASSPRDSAYF	TGTGCCAGCAGTCCACGGGACAGTGCGTACTTC
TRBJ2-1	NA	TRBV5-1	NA	CASSLTSQGSLYNEQFF	TGCGCCAGCAGCTTGACTTCCCAGGGTAGCCTCTACAATGAGCAGTTCTTC
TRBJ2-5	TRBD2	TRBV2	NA	CASSETSVKGETQYF	TGTGCCAGCAGTGAAACTAGCGTTAAGGGAGAGACCCAGTACTTC
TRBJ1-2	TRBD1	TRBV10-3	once	CAISGGTAYGYTF	TGTGCCATCAGTGGGGGGACAGCCTATGGCTACACCTTC
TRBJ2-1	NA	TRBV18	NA	CASSPADNINEQFF	TGTGCCAGCTCACCGGCGGACAACATTAATGAGCAGTTCTTC
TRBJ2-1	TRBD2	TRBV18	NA	CASSRTSGGWSEQFF	TGTGCCAGCTCTCGCACTAGCGGGGGGTGGAGTGAGCAGTTCTTC
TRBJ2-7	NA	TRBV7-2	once	CASSFFSDSPYEQYF	TGTGCCAGCAGCTTCTTTTCCGACTCGCCTTACGAGCAGTACTTC
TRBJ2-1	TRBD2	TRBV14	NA	CASSRLAGGFNEQFF	TGTGCCAGCAGCCGACTAGCGGGGGGCTTCAATGAGCAGTTCTTC
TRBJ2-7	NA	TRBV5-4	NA	CASSNGRRTNYEQYF	TGTGCCAGCAGCAACGGACGGAGGACGAACTACGAGCAGTACTTC
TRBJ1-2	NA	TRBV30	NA	CAWSVMLVGGVPGLYGYTF	TGTGCCTGGAGTGTAATGTTAGTGGGAGGGGTGCCAGGACTTTATGGCTACACCTTC
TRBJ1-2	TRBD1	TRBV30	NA	CAWRRSGTGDGYTF	TGTGCCTGGAGACGTTCGGGGACAGGGGATGGCTACACCTTC
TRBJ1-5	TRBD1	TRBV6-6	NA	CASSGQGARGEPQHF	TGTGCCAGCAGTGGACAGGGGGCGCGCGGCGAGCCCCAGCATTTT
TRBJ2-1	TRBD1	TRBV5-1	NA	CASSLRQGDGNEQFF	TGCGCCAGCAGCTTGCGACAGGGGGACGGCAATGAGCAGTTCTTC
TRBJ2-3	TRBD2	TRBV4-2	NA	CASSQAGPGLAGSTDTQYF	TGTGCCAGCAGCCAGGCAGGGCCGGGACTAGCGGGGAGCACAGATACGCAGTATTTT
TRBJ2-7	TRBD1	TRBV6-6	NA	CASSYRAGGAYEQYF	TGTGCCAGCAGTTACAGGGCAGGGGGCGCCTACGAGCAGTACTTC
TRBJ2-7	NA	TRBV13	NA	CASSLGGNSPSYEQYF	TGTGCCAGCAGCTTAGGGGGCAACTCCCCCTCCTACGAGCAGTACTTC
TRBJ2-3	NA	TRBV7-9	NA	CASSEDSDTQYF	TGTGCCAGCAGCGAGGACTCAGATACGCAGTATTTT
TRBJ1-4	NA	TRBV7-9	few	CASSPSGLGGEKLFF	TGTGCCAGCAGCCCCTCCGGCCTCGGGGGTGAAAAACTGTTTTTT
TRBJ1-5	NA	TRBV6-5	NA	CASSFDQPQHF	TGTGCCAGCAGTTTCGATCAGCCCCAGCATTTT
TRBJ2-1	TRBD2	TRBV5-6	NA	CASSLWGGSYNEQFF	TGTGCCAGCAGCCTTTGGGGGGGCTCCTACAATGAGCAGTTCTTC
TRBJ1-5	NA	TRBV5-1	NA	CASSLRGDSNQPQHF	TGCGCCAGCAGCCTTCGGGGTGATAGCAATCAGCCCCAGCATTTT
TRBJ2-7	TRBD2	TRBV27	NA	CASSLSPDLAGPTYEQYF	TGTGCCAGCAGTTTATCGCCAGACCTAGCGGGGCCGACCTACGAGCAGTACTTC
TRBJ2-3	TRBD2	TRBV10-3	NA	CAISDRTSGRVDTQYF	TGTGCCATCAGTGATAGGACTAGCGGGAGGGTAGATACGCAGTATTTT
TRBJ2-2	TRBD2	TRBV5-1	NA	CASSYGTSSGELFF	TGCGCCAGCAGCTACGGGACTAGTTCCGGGGAGCTGTTTTTT
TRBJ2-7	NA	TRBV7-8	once	CASSTGWRLSSYEQYF	TGTGCCAGCAGCACGGGTTGGCGCCTTAGCTCCTACGAGCAGTACTTC
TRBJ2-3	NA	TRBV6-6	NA	CASSPTKDTQYF	TGTGCCAGCAGCCCGACTAAAGATACGCAGTATTTT
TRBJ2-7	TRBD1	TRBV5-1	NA	CASSPPPAPGQSIWEQYF	TGCGCCAGCAGCCCACCCCCGGCCCCGGGACAGTCTATCTGGGAGCAGTACTTC
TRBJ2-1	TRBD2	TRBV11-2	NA	CASRTSGSLNEQFF	TGTGCCAGCAGGACTAGCGGGAGCCTTAATGAGCAGTTCTTC
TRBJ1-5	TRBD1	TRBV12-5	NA	CASGLQGFQPQHF	TGTGCTAGTGGTTTACAGGGGTTTCAGCCCCAGCATTTT
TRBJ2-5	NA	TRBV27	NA	CASGNYPETQYF	TGTGCCAGCGGAAACTACCCAGAGACCCAGTACTTC
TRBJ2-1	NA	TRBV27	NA	CASSYLPGLGYRGQFF	TGTGCCAGCAGTTACTTACCGGGACTAGGGTACAGGGGGCAGTTCTTC
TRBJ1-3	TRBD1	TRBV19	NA	CATSEGANGNTIYF	TGTGCCACAAGCGAGGGGGCGAATGGAAACACCATATATTTT
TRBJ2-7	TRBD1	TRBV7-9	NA	CASSPRTGHYEQYF	TGTGCCAGCAGCCCGAGGACAGGACACTACGAGCAGTACTTC
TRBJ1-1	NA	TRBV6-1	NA	CASSQAGGNTEAFF	TGTGCCAGCAGTCAAGCGGGGGGGAACACTGAAGCTTTCTTT
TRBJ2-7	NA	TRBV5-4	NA	CASSVQGSGYEQYF	TGTGCCAGCAGCGTACAGGGATCAGGCTACGAGCAGTACTTC
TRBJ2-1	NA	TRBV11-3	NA	CASSPPGSSYNEQFF	TGTGCCAGCAGCCCCCCAGGAAGTTCCTACAATGAGCAGTTCTTC
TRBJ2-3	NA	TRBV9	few	CASSVEGARGDTQYF	TGTGCCAGCAGCGTAGAAGGGGCCCGCGGAGATACGCAGTATTTT
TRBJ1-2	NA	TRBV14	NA	CASSLDTYYGYTF	TGTGCCAGCAGTCTGGACACTTACTATGGCTACACCTTC